This TCR beta chain derives from a study of beta chain features in type 1 diabetes. General observations from the study: Across all four CD4+ subsets, people with type 1 diabetes showed modestly shorter TCRB CDR3s.

This CDR3 region has 17 residues. From germline, CDR1 is SNHLY and CDR2 FYNNEI. V lost 3 bases, J lost 2 bases, and 18 bases lay in between. Reverse transcribing all isolated RNA meant expressed TCRB transcripts were sequenced. The repertoire was sequenced with immunoSEQ multiplex PCR; TCRdb's copy has only in-frame clones and lacks some. The table lists about 650,000 clones, around 11% of them singletons. This clone was observed a few times. Antigen: not known. The sequence came from a man aged 25 to 40 with type 1 diabetes. The chain couples TRBV2 to TRBJ2-3; D is undetermined. Specimen: naive CD4+ T cells from blood. The CDR3 spells CASSDWRNTRITDTQYF. The DNA for the CDR3 is TGTGCCAGCAGTGATTGGCGGAACACCCGCATCACAGATACGCAGTATTTT.